This T cell receptor (beta chain) was identified in a study of technical replicates of blood from a handful of donors. The germline V and J ends were trimmed by 1 base and 5 bases, with 12 bases remaining between them. Germline lookup yields CDR1 MGHRA and CDR2 YSYEKL. This CDR3 has 15 residues. TCRdb keeps only in-frame clones here, not all; method: immunoSEQ multiplex PCR. This repertoire shows about 49,000 clones, 92% found once; its top ten account for around 3.9%. The TCR comes from a human donor in good health. Some clones in this sample may be carry-over from other donors' samples. J is TRBJ2-1 and V is TRBV4-1, with TRBD2 as a possible D gene (6 bases). The sequenced sample consisted of PBMCs. The CDR3 coding sequence is TGCGCCAGCAGCCAAGCGAAGGGACTGAACAATGAGCAGTTCTTC. This gives the protein CASSQAKGLNNEQFF.